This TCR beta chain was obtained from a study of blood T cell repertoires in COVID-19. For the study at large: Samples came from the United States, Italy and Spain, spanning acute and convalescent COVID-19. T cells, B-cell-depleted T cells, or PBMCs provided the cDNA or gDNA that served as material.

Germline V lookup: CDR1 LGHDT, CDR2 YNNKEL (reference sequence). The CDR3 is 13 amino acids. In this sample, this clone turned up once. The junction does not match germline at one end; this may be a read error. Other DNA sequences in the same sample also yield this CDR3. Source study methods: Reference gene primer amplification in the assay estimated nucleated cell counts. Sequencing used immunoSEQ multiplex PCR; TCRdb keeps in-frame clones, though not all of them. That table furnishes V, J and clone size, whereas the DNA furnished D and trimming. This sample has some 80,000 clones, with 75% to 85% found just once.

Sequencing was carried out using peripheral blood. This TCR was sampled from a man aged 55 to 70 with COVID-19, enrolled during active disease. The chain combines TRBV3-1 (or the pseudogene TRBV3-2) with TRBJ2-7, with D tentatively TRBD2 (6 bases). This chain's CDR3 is CASSLRRDYEQYF. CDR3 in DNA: TGTGCCAGCAGCCTTCGGCGGGATTACGAGCAATACTTC.